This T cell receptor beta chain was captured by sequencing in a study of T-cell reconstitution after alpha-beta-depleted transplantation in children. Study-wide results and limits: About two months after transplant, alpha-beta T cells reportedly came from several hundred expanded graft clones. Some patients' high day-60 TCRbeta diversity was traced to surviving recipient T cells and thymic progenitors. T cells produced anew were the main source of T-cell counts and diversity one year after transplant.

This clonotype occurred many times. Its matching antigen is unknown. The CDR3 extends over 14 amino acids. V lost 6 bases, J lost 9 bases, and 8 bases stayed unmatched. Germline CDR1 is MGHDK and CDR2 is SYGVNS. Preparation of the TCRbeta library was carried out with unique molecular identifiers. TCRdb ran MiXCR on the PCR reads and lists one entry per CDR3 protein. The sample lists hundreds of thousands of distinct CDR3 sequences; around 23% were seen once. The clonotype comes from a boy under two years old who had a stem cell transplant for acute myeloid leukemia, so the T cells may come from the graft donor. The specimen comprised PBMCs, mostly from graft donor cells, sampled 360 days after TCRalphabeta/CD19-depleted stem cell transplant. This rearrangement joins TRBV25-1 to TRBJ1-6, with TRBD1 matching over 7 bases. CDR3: CASRHTGVSSPLHF. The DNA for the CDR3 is TGTGCCAGCAGGCATACAGGGGTTAGTTCACCCCTCCACTTT. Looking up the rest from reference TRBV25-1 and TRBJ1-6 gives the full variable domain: EADIYQTPRYLVIGTGKKITLECSQTMGHDKMYWYQQDPGMELHLIHYSYGVNSTEKGDLSSESTVSRIRTEHFPLTLESARPSHTSQYLCASRHTGVSSPLHFGNGTRLTVT.